This note documents a single T cell receptor (beta chain) sequence. The protocol was immunoSEQ multiplex PCR, while the TCRdb copy is restricted to in-frame clones and leaves out a portion. The sample has 100,000 to 120,000 clones; 88% are singletons. This entry belongs to a study of control samples from healthy donors and cancer patients. Specimen: PBMCs. The sequence came from a woman in her sixties with lung cancer.

The CDR3 region is CASSPLSPGGTNTEAFF. CDR3 coding DNA: TGTGCCAGCAGTCCCCTCTCCCCAGGGGGAACGAACACTGAAGCTTTCTTT. V gene TRBV6-4 combines with J gene TRBJ1-1; 7 nucleotides match TRBD1. Trimming removed 5 bases from V and 1 base from J; junction bases left unmatched: 13. Per germline, CDR1 MRHNA and CDR2 SNTAGT. The CDR3 has 17 residues.